This T cell receptor (beta chain) derives from a study of T cell repertoires in cytomegalovirus infection (dated by TCRdb to about 2019). For context, the study as a whole: Alongside well-studied HLA-B-restricted epitopes, the peptide stimulations were aimed at recently identified HLA-C-restricted CMV epitopes, whose presentation resists viral immunomodulation. Donor HLA type was relevant to the analysis, because carriage of CMV infection together with the matching HLA type was indicated by public TCR beta signatures.

Summary of the overall study and its limitations: The ex vivo response was dominated by HLA-C-restricted CMV-specific TCR beta clonotypes, which also provided the single most frequent clonotype in two of eight donors. Carriers of CMV infection plus the relevant HLA type were discriminated by the cumulative frequency of public TCR beta family members in the study cohort and in an independent roughly 350-donor cohort.

In regard to this clonotype: Its antigen remains undetermined. Base qualities are not provided; no much larger clone lies one nucleotide away.

The sample's treatment or condition, from its label and the paper: in vitro stimulation with specific CMV peptide epitopes to enrich CMV-specific T cells. The sequencer listed for this sample is Illumina HiSeq 1500. TCRdb reworked the public reads: Q25 trimming with fastp, MiXCR clone assembly, productive beta chains retained. For every CDR3 protein sequence, its rows merge into one entry that carries the most common genes and DNA. The sample table records under 350,000 distinct CDR3 sequences; less than 25% of these occur just once. Roughly 20% of the sample is in the top ten clones. Reading from cysteine to phenylalanine, the CDR3 counts 15 amino acids. The only DNA kept is the CDR3, 45 bases in frame from the first base. Germline trimming: 2 bases from V, 5 bases from J; junction bases outside gene matches: 7. Per the germline V gene (reference sequence), DFQATT is the CDR1 and SNEGSKA is the CDR2.

Recombination joined TRBV20-1 with TRBJ2-3; TRBD2 matches 10 bases in the middle. The receptor was derived from a human donor in good health (CMV status not recorded). Some clones in this sample may be carry-over from other donors' samples. Sequenced here: cultured PBMCs, sampled from culture after CMV antigen stimulation. For the CDR3, the sequence is CSARLLAGAGDTQYF. The DNA sequence is given as TGCAGTGCTAGACTTCTAGCGGGAGCAGGAGATACGCAGTATTTT.